The 2 T cell receptor beta chains given below trace back to one sample, sequenced in a study of T-cell memory formation after mild COVID-19 (dated by TCRdb to 2020 to 2023). Preparation of the library involved 5' RACE. TCRdb lists the instrument as Illumina NovaSeq 6000. TCRdb trimmed public reads at Q25 via fastp, called clones via MiXCR and kept in-frame beta chains. A single entry per CDR3 protein holds the most common genes and DNA from its merged rows. The sample table records 550,000 to 650,000 distinct CDR3 sequences; about 18% of these occur just once. The biggest ten clones account for roughly 7.8% of the sample. What was sequenced was PBMCs or a T cell subset sorted from them (not recorded which). All receptors derive from an adult woman who had mild COVID-19 (a few samples of this study predate the infection). The sample titles of this study are shuffled in the database, so cell type and time point are left out; the donor was told from shared clones.

A few counts support this clonotype. This chain uses TRBV18 with TRBJ2-7, with TRBD1 as a possible D gene (5 bases). This CDR3 region has 16 residues. Germline V gene sequence: CDR1 KGHSH, CDR2 LQKENI. V lost 3 bases, J lost 2 bases, and 17 bases lay in between. The CDR3, as DNA: TGTGCCAGCTCACCCGCACGGGCCAGGGATCCCTACGAGCAGTACTTC. Protein product: CASSPARARDPYEQYF. The full variable domain, in which reference TRBV18 and TRBJ2-7 provide the parts outside the CDR3, is NAGVMQNPRHLVRRRGQEARLRCSPMKGHSHVYWYRQLPEEGLKFMVYLQKENIIDESGMPKERFSAEFPKEGPSILRIQQVVRGDSAAYFCASSPARARDPYEQYFGPGTRLTVT.

This clonotype came up a few times. The chain links TRBV15 to TRBJ2-1; D possibly uses TRBD1 or TRBD2 (5 bases each). Trimming took off 0 bases at V and 0 bases at J, with 12 bases between the two ends. The CDR3 contains 17 residues. CDR1 and CDR2 (germline): LNHNV, YYDKDF (reference sequence). The CDR3 loop is CATSRDEGLSSYNEQFF. In DNA form, the CDR3 reads TGTGCCACCAGCAGAGACGAGGGGTTGAGCTCCTACAATGAGCAGTTCTTC.